The 9 T cell receptor beta chains given below trace back to one sample, sequenced in a study of T-cell memory formation after mild COVID-19. TCRdb reprocessed the 5' RACE reads via MiXCR and lists one record per CDR3 protein. The table lists about 210,000 distinct CDR3 sequences, around 30% of them singletons. Sequences were obtained from PBMCs or a T cell subset sorted from them (not recorded which). The receptors shown here come from an adult woman who had mild COVID-19 (a few samples of this study predate the infection). Cell type and time point are not known.

The rearrangement links TRBV19 to TRBJ1-1; D not resolved. This CDR3 is built from 15 residues. V lost 7 bases to trimming and J lost 0 bases, with 15 bases between them. CDR1 is LNHDA and CDR2 is SQIVND in the germline V gene (reference sequence). The DNA for the CDR3 is TGTGCCAGTACCTATCGTCACACAGTGAACACTGAAGCTTTCTTT. Translation gives CASTYRHTVNTEAFF.

This chain connects TRBV13 to TRBJ1-2; D gene uncertain. Trimming took off 7 bases at V and 5 bases at J, with 20 bases between the two ends. Germline V gene sequence: CDR1 PRHDT, CDR2 FYEKMQ (reference sequence). This CDR3 is built from 15 residues. The CDR3 DNA sequence: TGTGCCAGCACCGAAGGTCGGGCGGCATCTTATGGCTACACCTTC. Protein sequence: CASTEGRAASYGYTF.

The V and J genes are TRBV6-2 or TRBV6-3 and TRBJ2-7; 7 nucleotides line up with TRBD1. Trimming cost V 2 bases and J 4 bases; bases outside gene matches: 8. Germline V gives CDR1 MNHEY, CDR2 SVGEGT. The CDR3 consists of 15 residues. The chain's CDR3 is CASSYLRDRNYEQYF. DNA for the CDR3: TGTGCCAGCAGTTACCTCCGGGACAGAAATTACGAGCAGTACTTC.

This clonotype was found a few times. The chain links TRBV12-3 or TRBV12-4 to TRBJ2-1; TRBD2 matches at 8 bases. The CDR3 is 15 residues long. V shed 7 bases, J shed 6 bases, and the junction held 11 bases outside the gene matches. The CDR3 region is CASMPTGTSANEQFF. The CDR3 DNA follows: TGTGCCAGCATGCCAACCGGGACTAGTGCCAATGAGCAGTTCTTC.

This sequence joins TRBV12-3 or TRBV12-4 and TRBJ2-3; TRBD1 matches 7 bases. The CDR3 contains 12 residues. Trimming took 6 bases from V and 4 from J; bases not matched to a gene: 1. In DNA form, the CDR3 reads TGTGCCAGCAGAGGGGGCGCAGATACGCAGTATTTT. Translated, it gives CASRGGADTQYF.

The sample holds a few counts of this clonotype. CDR3 bases: TGTGCCAGCAGATTAGGCTACACAGAGCAGTTCTTC. Its translation: CASRLGYTEQFF. The rearrangement uses TRBV28 and TRBJ2-1, with D unresolved. CDR3 length equals 12 residues. V lost 6 bases and J 10 bases, leaving 13 bases between the germline ends. The germline V gene has CDR1 MDHEN and CDR2 SYDVKM.

This clonotype was detected only a few times. CDR3 protein: CASSLNSGSSNEQFF. Here the CDR3 DNA reads TGCGCCAGCAGCTTGAATAGCGGGAGTAGCAATGAGCAGTTCTTC. The chain combines TRBV5-1 with TRBJ2-1, with TRBD2 matching over 9 bases. Germline loops: CDR1 SGHRS, CDR2 YFSETQ. The V gene end was trimmed by 1 base and the J gene end by 6 bases; junction bases not matched to a gene: 5. The CDR3 has 15 amino acids.

This clonotype turned up a few times. V gene TRBV7-8 combines with J gene TRBJ2-3, with TRBD1 matching 8 bases. With 4 bases clipped from V and 2 bases from J, the junction kept 17 bases outside the gene matches. Germline V CDR1 and CDR2: SGHVS, FQNEAQ. The CDR3 is made up of 19 amino acids. The CDR3 spells CASSSPLTGDYGVTDTQYF. CDR3 DNA sequence: TGTGCCAGCAGCTCACCGTTGACAGGGGATTACGGGGTCACAGATACGCAGTATTTT.

The chain links TRBV10-3 to TRBJ2-7; a possible D gene is TRBD2 (6 bases). V lost 4 bases to trimming and J lost 5 bases, with 12 bases between them. Germline-derived CDR1 and CDR2 are ENHRY and SYGVKD. The CDR3 contains 13 residues. CDR3 in amino acids: CAISAEGWDEQYF. CDR3 DNA: TGTGCCATCAGTGCGGAGGGTTGGGACGAGCAGTACTTC.